The 30 T cell receptor beta chains listed next were all sequenced from one sample in a study of beta chain features in type 1 diabetes. Study-wide results and limits: TCRB CDR3s were moderately but significantly shorter in Type 1 diabetes patients in all four CD4+ subsets.

The isolated RNA, all of it, was reverse transcribed, so expressed TCRB transcripts were what got sequenced. Generated by immunoSEQ multiplex PCR, the TCRdb table keeps only in-frame clones and is missing some. Counted here are roughly 350,000 clones, roughly a tenth occurring once; the ten biggest clones make up about 0.63%. No antigens are known for them. The specimen was central memory CD4+ T cells from blood. Receptor source: a young man with type 1 diabetes.

This clone has only a few counts. This chain connects TRBV30 to TRBJ1-1; D is possibly TRBD1 (6 bases). V gave up 0 bases and J gave up 3 bases, with 17 bases separating them. This CDR3 is built from 16 residues. Germline loops: CDR1 GTSNPN, CDR2 SVGIG (reference sequence). The CDR3 protein is CAWSVGFYKGDTEAFF. For the CDR3, the DNA is TGTGCCTGGAGTGTAGGGTTTTATAAGGGGGACACTGAAGCTTTCTTT. The complete variable domain, with remaining parts taken from reference TRBV30 and TRBJ1-1, reads SQTIHQWPATLVQPVGSPLSLECTVEGTSNPNLYWYRQAAGRGLQLLFYSVGIGQISSEVPQNLSASRPQDRQFILSSKKLLLSDSGFYLCAWSVGFYKGDTEAFFGQGTRLTVV.

The chain recombines TRBV7-8 with TRBJ2-4; possibly TRBD2 for D (5 bases). The CDR3 contains 13 residues. In germline, CDR1 is SGHVS, CDR2 FQNEAQ. The V gene lost 2 bases and the J gene lost 7 bases, with 9 bases spanning the gap. The CDR3 region is CASSLFGGNIQYF. The DNA of the CDR3 is TGTGCCAGCAGCTTATTCGGCGGGAACATTCAGTACTTC.

This clone showed up just a few times. The rearrangement links TRBV2 to TRBJ1-5; a possible D gene is TRBD1 (6 bases). The CDR3 loop spans 14 amino acids. The V end was cut by 6 bases, the J end by 6 bases, with 15 bases between. The V gene's germline CDR1 is SNHLY and CDR2 FYNNEI. DNA for the CDR3: TGTGCCAGCAGCGAACAGGGAGGAAGTCAGCCCCAGCATTTT. Its translation is CASSEQGGSQPQHF.

The rearrangement links TRBV2 to TRBJ1-4; the match to TRBD1 covers 8 bases. V lost 4 bases to trimming and J lost 8 bases; unmatched junction nucleotides: 9. The germline V gene has CDR1 SNHLY and CDR2 FYNNEI. This CDR3 is 15 amino acids long. The CDR3 DNA is TGTGCCAGCAGTGGCATGGACAGGGCCCTAGAAAAACTGTTTTTT. Translation gives CASSGMDRALEKLFF.

This clone came up many times. The CDR3 nucleotides are TGTGCCAGCAGCTTATTCGGGGACATCTCCTACAATGAGCAGTTCTTC. It encodes CASSLFGDISYNEQFF. The chain recombines TRBV11-2 with TRBJ2-1; D perhaps matches TRBD1 (6 bases). Germline lookup yields CDR1 SGHAT and CDR2 FQNNGV. Trimming cost V 2 bases and J 0 bases, with 11 bases left between them. The CDR3 is made up of 16 amino acids.

In its sample, this clone was seen a few times. This chain joins TRBV7-2 and TRBJ2-1, with D perhaps matching TRBD1 or TRBD2 (5 bases each). Germline CDR1 reads SGHTA; CDR2 reads FQGNSA. The CDR3 consists of 16 residues. Trimming stripped 0 bases from V and 1 base from J, with 10 bases between. DNA of the CDR3: TGTGCCAGCAGCTTAGCGACCGGGGCATCCTACAATGAGCAGTTCTTC. Translated, it gives CASSLATGASYNEQFF.

V gene TRBV7-2 combines with J gene TRBJ1-4, with a possible D match to TRBD1 (5 bases). V gave up 1 base and J gave up 7 bases, with 22 bases separating them. The CDR3 contains 18 residues. Per germline, CDR1 SGHTA and CDR2 FQGNSA. The CDR3 DNA reads as TGTGCCAGCAGCTTAGTCCCTGAAGGACATCTAATAGGTGAAAAACTGTTTTTT. Amino acid sequence: CASSLVPEGHLIGEKLFF. Full variable domain (outside the CDR3, taken from reference TRBV7-2 and TRBJ1-4): GAGVSQSPSNKVTEKGKDVELRCDPISGHTALYWYRQSLGQGLEFLIYFQGNSAPDKSGLPSDRFSAERTGGSVSTLTIQRTQQEDSAVYLCASSLVPEGHLIGEKLFFGSGTQLSVL.

This chain uses TRBV28 with TRBJ1-5; TRBD1 matches 7 bases. The CDR3 loop spans 14 amino acids. The trim removed 6 bases at V and 0 bases at J, leaving 2 bases unmatched. The V gene's germline CDR1 is MDHEN and CDR2 SYDVKM. The CDR3: CASRGQLSNQPQHF. The DNA for the CDR3 is TGTGCCAGCAGGGGACAGCTTAGCAATCAGCCCCAGCATTTT.

The V gene is TRBV6-6, the J gene TRBJ2-2, with TRBD1 as a possible D gene (5 bases). Germline V gene sequence: CDR1 MNHNY, CDR2 SVGAGI (reference sequence). The ends were cut back, 3 bases at V and 0 bases at J, with 8 bases in the middle. There are 15 residues in the CDR3. CDR3 in amino acids: CASSYRRANTGELFF. CDR3 DNA: TGTGCCAGCAGTTATCGCAGGGCGAACACCGGGGAGCTGTTTTTT.

The V and J genes are TRBV7-2 and TRBJ1-2; 8 bases are shared with TRBD1. With V trimmed by 5 bases and J by 8 bases, 7 bases remained unmatched. The V gene's germline CDR1 is SGHTA and CDR2 FQGNSA. CDR3 length: 13 amino acids. For the CDR3, the DNA is TGTGCCAGCAGCGACCAGGGGGCGCGCGGCTACACCTTC. Its translation is CASSDQGARGYTF.

This clone has a handful of counts. The V gene is TRBV7-2, the J gene TRBJ1-1; the D gene is possibly TRBD1 (6 bases). V shed 2 bases and J shed 5 bases, with 15 bases lying between them. Germline V lookup: CDR1 SGHTA, CDR2 FQGNSA. The CDR3 has 15 amino acids. CDR3 amino acids: CASSLRGKGGTEAFF. Written as DNA, the CDR3 is TGTGCCAGCAGCTTACGGGGCAAAGGGGGGACTGAAGCTTTCTTT.

The chain joins TRBV27 to TRBJ2-5, with D uncertain. The DNA end is more similar to TRBJ2-7, so the J call may be wrong. Germline CDR1 is MNHEY and CDR2 is SMNVEV (reference sequence). The CDR3 contains 14 residues. CDR3 sequence: CASGVRPVFYEQYF. The CDR3 DNA reads TGTGCCAGCGGCGTTCGGCCAGTTTTCTACGAGCAGTACTTC.

This chain links TRBV10-3 with TRBJ2-5; D is perhaps TRBD2 (6 bases). This CDR3 region has 14 residues. CDR1 is ENHRY and CDR2 is SYGVKD in the germline V gene. The V end was cut by 4 bases, the J end by 3 bases, with 12 bases between. The DNA of the CDR3 is TGTGCCATCAGTGGGGGGACGGGGGAAGAGACCCAGTACTTC. This encodes CAISGGTGEETQYF.

This clone has just a few counts. The chain has TRBV30 and TRBJ2-5, with 8 bases fitting TRBD2. The ends lost 2 bases at V and 5 bases at J; junction bases unmatched: 10. The CDR3 is 15 amino acids. Per the germline V gene, CDR1 is GTSNPN and CDR2 is SVGIG (reference sequence). The CDR3 DNA reads TGTGCCTGGAGTTTTAGCGGGACGGCTCGGGAGACCCAGTACTTC. It encodes CAWSFSGTARETQYF.

This clone has only a few counts. This chain connects TRBV5-1 to TRBJ2-5, with 8 bases fitting TRBD2. This CDR3 region has 17 residues. Germline lookup yields CDR1 SGHRS and CDR2 YFSETQ. V was pared by 1 base and J by 6 bases, with 14 bases of the junction left unmatched. The CDR3, as DNA: TGCGCCAGCAGCTTGTCGAGCGGGAGAGGGACTGTGAAGACCCAGTACTTC. This gives the protein CASSLSSGRGTVKTQYF.

This clone was detected only a few times. This sequence joins TRBV7-9 and TRBJ2-3; the D is unclear. V was pared by 5 bases and J by 4 bases, with 16 bases between. Germline V gives CDR1 SEHNR, CDR2 FQNEAQ (reference sequence). There are 15 residues in the CDR3. The CDR3, as DNA: TGTGCCAGCAGCGCGTACGGCCACTTGTCAGATACGCAGTATTTT. This encodes CASSAYGHLSDTQYF.

This clone appeared many times. V usage is TRBV28 and J usage is TRBJ1-1, with a weak D call TRBD1 (5 bases). This CDR3 is built from 14 residues. The germline CDR1 and CDR2 sequences are MDHEN and SYDVKM. V was cut by 1 base and J by 10 bases, with 16 bases left in between. CDR3 DNA sequence: TGTGCCAGCAGTTTATCTCCGACCGGGGGTTCAGCTTTCTTT. It yields the protein CASSLSPTGGSAFF.

J is TRBJ1-2 and V is TRBV6-5; no clear D gene. Per the germline V gene, CDR1 is MNHEY and CDR2 is SVGAGI. The length of the CDR3 is 13 residues. Trimming shortened V by 0 bases and J by 5 bases, and 7 bases separated the two germline ends. Written as DNA, the CDR3 is TGTGCCAGCAGTTACTCAGGGCAGTATGGCTACACCTTC. It specifies CASSYSGQYGYTF.

V gene TRBV7-9 combines with J gene TRBJ2-4, with no clear D. V was shortened by 3 bases and J by 6 bases, with 12 bases between the two germline ends. CDR1 and CDR2 (germline): SEHNR, FQNEAQ (reference sequence). CDR3 length equals 14 residues. CDR3 residues: CASSLDGEGNIQYF. The CDR3 DNA reads as TGTGCCAGCAGCTTGGATGGGGAAGGAAACATTCAGTACTTC.

This chain joins TRBV7-9 and TRBJ1-2; 7 bases are shared with TRBD1. Germline CDR1 and CDR2: SEHNR and FQNEAQ (reference sequence). CDR3 size: 13 residues. The V segment lost 5 bases and the J segment 7 bases; nucleotides outside the gene matches: 7. The DNA for the CDR3 is TGTGCCAGCAGCCCAGGGGGGGTTGGTGGCTACACCTTC. This gives the protein CASSPGGVGGYTF.

In its sample, this clone was seen a few times. The chain recombines TRBV4-3 with TRBJ1-1; D is unclear. CDR3 length: 18 amino acids. CDR1 is LGHNA, CDR2 YSLEER, per germline. V gave up 0 bases and J gave up 3 bases, with 20 bases separating them. CDR3 sequence reads: CASSQDLYRSGRDTEAFF. CDR3 in DNA: TGCGCCAGCAGCCAAGACCTGTATCGGAGTGGTAGGGACACTGAAGCTTTCTTT.

The chain recombines TRBV5-4 with TRBJ2-5, with D possibly TRBD1 on 5 matching bases. The CDR3 has 15 amino acids. Germline V lookup: CDR1 SGHNT, CDR2 YYREEE (reference sequence). Trimming removed 4 bases from V and 4 bases from J, with 17 bases in between. CDR3 sequence (DNA): TGTGCCAGCAGCGCCGGCCAGGGTCCCCTAGAGACCCAGTACTTC. Translating it yields CASSAGQGPLETQYF. The full variable domain, its missing parts supplied by reference TRBV5-4 and TRBJ2-5, is ETGVTQSPTHLIKTRGQQVTLRCSSQSGHNTVSWYQQALGQGPQFIFQYYREEENGRGNFPPRFSGLQFPNYSSELNVNALELDDSALYLCASSAGQGPLETQYFGPGTRLLVL.

This clone showed up just a few times. This chain joins TRBV28 and TRBJ2-7; TRBD1 matches at 8 bases. Germline values: CDR1 MDHEN, CDR2 SYDVKM. V dropped 7 bases and J dropped 7; count of bases not matched to a gene: 9. The CDR3 covers 13 residues. The CDR3 region is CASMGQGAREQYF. The CDR3 DNA reads TGTGCCAGCATGGGGCAGGGGGCTCGGGAGCAGTACTTC.

This clone has a count of ten or more. This chain links TRBV7-2 with TRBJ2-1; no definite D call. V shed 4 bases and J shed 7 bases, with 20 bases lying between them. Germline loops: CDR1 SGHTA, CDR2 FQGNSA. This CDR3 is built from 16 residues. The CDR3 region has the DNA TGTGCCAGCAGCTCCGGTCGGCTTGGGGTTGGGAATGAGCAGTTCTTC. Translating it yields CASSSGRLGVGNEQFF.

This clone was recorded a few times. The genes are TRBV27 and TRBJ2-1; 11 bases match TRBD2. The J segment lost 10 bases and the V segment lost 4 bases, leaving 9 bases of the junction unmatched. This CDR3 has 15 amino acids. The germline gives CDR1 MNHEY, CDR2 SMNVEV (reference sequence). CDR3 in amino acids: CASSSPGLAVGEQFF. Written as DNA, the CDR3 is TGTGCCAGCAGTTCCCCGGGACTAGCGGTAGGCGAGCAGTTCTTC.

This clone was seen at least ten times. V and J are TRBV5-1 and TRBJ1-1; 7 bases map to TRBD1. Germline-derived CDR1 and CDR2 are SGHRS and YFSETQ. The CDR3 runs 13 residues. With 4 bases clipped from V and 3 bases from J, the junction kept 3 bases outside the gene matches. Written as DNA, the CDR3 is TGCGCCAGCAGCGGGGACAGTTACACTGAAGCTTTCTTT. Protein sequence: CASSGDSYTEAFF. The whole variable domain, remainder taken from reference TRBV5-1 and TRBJ1-1, is KAGVTQTPRYLIKTRGQQVTLSCSPISGHRSVSWYQQTPGQGLQFLFEYFSETQRNKGNFPGRFSGRQFSNSRSEMNVSTLELGDSALYLCASSGDSYTEAFFGQGTRLTVV.

This clone was seen a handful of times. The V gene is TRBV2, the J gene TRBJ2-3; D uncertain. The germline gives CDR1 SNHLY, CDR2 FYNNEI. V shed 7 bases and J shed 0 bases, with 11 bases lying between them. This CDR3 has 14 amino acids. The CDR3 spells CASTAQTSTDTQYF. The CDR3 DNA reads TGTGCCAGCACGGCCCAAACTAGCACAGATACGCAGTATTTT.

The V gene is TRBV19, the J gene TRBJ2-3; D uncertain. This CDR3 spans 15 amino acids. V lost 7 bases to trimming and J lost 1 base, with 15 bases between them. Germline values: CDR1 LNHDA, CDR2 SQIVND (reference sequence). CDR3 bases: TGTGCCAGTAAACCGCGTCCAGAGGGCACAGATACGCAGTATTTT. It encodes CASKPRPEGTDTQYF.

This clone was detected only a few times. V and J are TRBV5-1 and TRBJ1-1; TRBD1 aligns across 9 bases. This CDR3 comprises 15 residues. Unmatched junction bases numbered 6, after V lost 4 bases and J lost 2 bases. The germline V gene has CDR1 SGHRS and CDR2 YFSETQ. The CDR3 bases are TGCGCCAGCAGCCTTTTGGGACAGGGTAACACTGAAGCTTTCTTT. Translated, it gives CASSLLGQGNTEAFF.

The chain is built from TRBV11-2 and TRBJ2-7; no firm D call. The V end lost 0 bases, the J end lost 6 bases, and 15 bases lay between the germline ends. From germline, CDR1 is SGHAT and CDR2 FQNNGV. The CDR3 covers 15 residues. The CDR3 sequence is CASSLDLTMLGEQYF. CDR3 sequence (DNA): TGTGCCAGCAGCTTAGATTTAACAATGCTTGGCGAGCAGTACTTC.